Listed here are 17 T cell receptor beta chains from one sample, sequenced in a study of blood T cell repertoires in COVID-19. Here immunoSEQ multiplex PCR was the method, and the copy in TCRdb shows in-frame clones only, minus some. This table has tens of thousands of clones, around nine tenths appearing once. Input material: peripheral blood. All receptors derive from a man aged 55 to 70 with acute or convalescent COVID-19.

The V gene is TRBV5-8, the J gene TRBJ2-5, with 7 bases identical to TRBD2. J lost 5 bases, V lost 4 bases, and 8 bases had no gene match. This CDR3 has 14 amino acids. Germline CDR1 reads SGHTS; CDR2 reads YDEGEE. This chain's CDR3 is CASSVSLASETQYF. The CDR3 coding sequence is TGTGCCAGCAGCGTATCACTAGCGTCGGAGACCCAGTACTTC.

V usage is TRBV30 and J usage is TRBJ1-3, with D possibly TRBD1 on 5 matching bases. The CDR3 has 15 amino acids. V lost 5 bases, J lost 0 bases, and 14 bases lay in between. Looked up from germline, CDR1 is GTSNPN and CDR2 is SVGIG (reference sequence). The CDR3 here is CAWSGQMYSGNTIYF. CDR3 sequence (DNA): TGTGCCTGGTCAGGGCAGATGTACTCTGGAAACACCATATATTTT.

For the CDR3, the DNA is TGTGCCAGCAGTTCAGGGGGAGGCAATCAGCCCCAGCATTTT. Protein sequence: CASSSGGGNQPQHF. The rearrangement uses TRBV6-5 and TRBJ1-5, with TRBD1 matching 7 bases. The CDR3 has 14 residues. V was clipped by 4 bases and J by 2 bases; unmatched bases: 2. Germline loops: CDR1 MNHEY, CDR2 SVGAGI.

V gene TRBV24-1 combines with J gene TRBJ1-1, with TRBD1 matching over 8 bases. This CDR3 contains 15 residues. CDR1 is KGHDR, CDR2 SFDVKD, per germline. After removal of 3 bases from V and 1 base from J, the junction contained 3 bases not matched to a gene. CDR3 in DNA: TGTGCCACCAGTGATAACACAGGGGGGAACACTGAAGCTTTCTTT. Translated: CATSDNTGGNTEAFF.

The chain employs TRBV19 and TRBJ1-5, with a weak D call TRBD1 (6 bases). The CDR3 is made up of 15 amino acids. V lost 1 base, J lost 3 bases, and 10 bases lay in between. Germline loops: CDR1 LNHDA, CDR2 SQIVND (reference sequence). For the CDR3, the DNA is TGTGCCAGTAGTATAGGAGACAGGTACAATCAGCCCCAGCATTTT. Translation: CASSIGDRYNQPQHF.

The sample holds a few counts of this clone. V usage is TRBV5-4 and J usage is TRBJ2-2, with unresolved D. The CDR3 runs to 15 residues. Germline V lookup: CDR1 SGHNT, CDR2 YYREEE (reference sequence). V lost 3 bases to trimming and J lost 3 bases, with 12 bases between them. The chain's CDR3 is CASSSPYPDTGELFF. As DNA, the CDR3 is TGTGCCAGCAGCTCCCCCTACCCGGACACCGGGGAGCTGTTTTTT. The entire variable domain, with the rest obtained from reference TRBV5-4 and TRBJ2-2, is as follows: ETGVTQSPTHLIKTRGQQVTLRCSSQSGHNTVSWYQQALGQGPQFIFQYYREEENGRGNFPPRFSGLQFPNYSSELNVNALELDDSALYLCASSSPYPDTGELFFGEGSRLTVL.

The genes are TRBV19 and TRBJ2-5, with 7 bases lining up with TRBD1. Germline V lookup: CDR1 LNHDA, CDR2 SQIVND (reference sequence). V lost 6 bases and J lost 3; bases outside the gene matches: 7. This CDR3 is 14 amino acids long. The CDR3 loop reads CASSARGTEETQYF. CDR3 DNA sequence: TGTGCCAGTAGCGCCAGGGGGACAGAAGAGACCCAGTACTTC.

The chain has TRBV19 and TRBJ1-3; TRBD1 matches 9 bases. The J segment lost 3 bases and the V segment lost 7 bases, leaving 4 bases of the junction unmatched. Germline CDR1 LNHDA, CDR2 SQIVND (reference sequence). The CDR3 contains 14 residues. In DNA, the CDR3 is TGTGCCAGTATGGGACAGGGATATGGAAACACCATATATTTT. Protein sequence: CASMGQGYGNTIYF.

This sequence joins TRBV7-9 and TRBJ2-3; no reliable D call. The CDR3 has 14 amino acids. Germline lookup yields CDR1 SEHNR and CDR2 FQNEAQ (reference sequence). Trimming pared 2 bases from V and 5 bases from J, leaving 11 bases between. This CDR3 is CASSLSGPRDTQYF. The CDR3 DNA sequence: TGTGCCAGCAGCTTATCAGGTCCGCGAGATACGCAGTATTTT.

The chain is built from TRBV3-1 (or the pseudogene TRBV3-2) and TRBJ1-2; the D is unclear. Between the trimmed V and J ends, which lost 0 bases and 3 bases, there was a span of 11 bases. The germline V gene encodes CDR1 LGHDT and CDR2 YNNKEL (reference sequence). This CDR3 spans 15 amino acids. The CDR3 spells CASSQEGTPYYGYTF. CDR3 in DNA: TGTGCCAGCAGCCAAGAGGGCACCCCCTACTATGGCTACACCTTC.

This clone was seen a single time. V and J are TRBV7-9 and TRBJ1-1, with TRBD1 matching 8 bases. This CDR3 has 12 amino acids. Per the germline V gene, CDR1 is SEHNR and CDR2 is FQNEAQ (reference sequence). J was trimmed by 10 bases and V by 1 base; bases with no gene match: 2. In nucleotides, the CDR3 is TGTGCCAGCAGCTTAGAGGACAGGGTAGCTTTCTTT. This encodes CASSLEDRVAFF.

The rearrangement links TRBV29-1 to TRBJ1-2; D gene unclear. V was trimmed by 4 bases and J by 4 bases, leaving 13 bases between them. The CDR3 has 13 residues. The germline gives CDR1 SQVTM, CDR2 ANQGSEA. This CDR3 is CSVVAGTVYGYTF. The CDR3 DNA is TGCAGCGTTGTGGCAGGAACCGTCTATGGCTACACCTTC. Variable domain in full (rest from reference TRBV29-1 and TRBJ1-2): SAVISQKPSRDICQRGTSLTIQCQVDSQVTMMFWYRQQPGQSLTLIATANQGSEATYESGFVIDKFPISRPNLTFSTLTVSNMSPEDSSIYLCSVVAGTVYGYTFGSGTRLTVV.

The CDR3 DNA reads as TGTGCCACCGGGCGAGGGACAGGGGGCACAGATACGCAGTATTTT. Its translation: CATGRGTGGTDTQYF. This chain joins TRBV6-5 and TRBJ2-3, with 10 bases fitting TRBD1. The V gene's germline CDR1 is MNHEY and CDR2 SVGAGI. The CDR3 consists of 15 residues. V was clipped by 10 bases and J by 1 base; unmatched bases: 8.

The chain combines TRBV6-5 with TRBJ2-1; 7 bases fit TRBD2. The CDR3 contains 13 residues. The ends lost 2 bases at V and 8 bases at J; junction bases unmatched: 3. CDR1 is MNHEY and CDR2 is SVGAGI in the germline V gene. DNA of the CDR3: TGTGCCAGCAGTTACAGGGGAGGGTATGAGCAGTTCTTC. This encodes CASSYRGGYEQFF.

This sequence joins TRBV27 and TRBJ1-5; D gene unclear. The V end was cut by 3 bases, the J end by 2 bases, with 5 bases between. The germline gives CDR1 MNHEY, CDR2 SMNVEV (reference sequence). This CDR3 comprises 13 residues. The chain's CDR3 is CASSFGGNQPQHF. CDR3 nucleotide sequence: TGTGCCAGCAGTTTCGGGGGCAATCAGCCCCAGCATTTT.

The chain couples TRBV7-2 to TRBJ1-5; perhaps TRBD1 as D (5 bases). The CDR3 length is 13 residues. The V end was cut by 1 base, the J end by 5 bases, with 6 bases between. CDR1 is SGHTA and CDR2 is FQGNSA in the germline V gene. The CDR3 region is CASSLVRDQPQHF. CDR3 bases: TGTGCCAGCAGCTTAGTCAGGGATCAGCCCCAGCATTTT.

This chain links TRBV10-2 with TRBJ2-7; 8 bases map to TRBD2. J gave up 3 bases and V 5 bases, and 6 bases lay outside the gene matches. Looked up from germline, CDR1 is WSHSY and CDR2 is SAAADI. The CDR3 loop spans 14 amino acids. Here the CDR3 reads CASSLAGRNYEQYF. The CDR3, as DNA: TGCGCCAGCAGTTTAGCGGGGAGAAACTACGAGCAGTACTTC.